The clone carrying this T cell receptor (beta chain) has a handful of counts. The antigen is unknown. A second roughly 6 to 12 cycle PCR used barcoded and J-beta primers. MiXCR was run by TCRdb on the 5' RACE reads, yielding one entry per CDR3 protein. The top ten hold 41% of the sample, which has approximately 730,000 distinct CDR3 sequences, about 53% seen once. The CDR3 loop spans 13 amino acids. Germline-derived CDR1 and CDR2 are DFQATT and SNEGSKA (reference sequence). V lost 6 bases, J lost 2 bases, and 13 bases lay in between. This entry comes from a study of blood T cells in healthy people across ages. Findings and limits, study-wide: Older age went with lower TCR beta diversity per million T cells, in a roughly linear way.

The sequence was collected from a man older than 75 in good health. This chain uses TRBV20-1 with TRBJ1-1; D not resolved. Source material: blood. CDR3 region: CSAQHPANTEAFF. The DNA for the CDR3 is TGCAGTGCCCAGCATCCGGCTAACACTGAAGCTTTCTTT.